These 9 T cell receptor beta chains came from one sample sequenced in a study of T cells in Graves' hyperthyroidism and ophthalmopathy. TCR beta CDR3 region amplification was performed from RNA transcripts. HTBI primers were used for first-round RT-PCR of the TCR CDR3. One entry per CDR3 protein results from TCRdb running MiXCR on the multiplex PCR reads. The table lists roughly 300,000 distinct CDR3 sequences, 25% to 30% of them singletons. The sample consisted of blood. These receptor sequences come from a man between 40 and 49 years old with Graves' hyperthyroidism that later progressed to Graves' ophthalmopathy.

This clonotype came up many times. The CDR3 sequence: CASSLASYQPQHF. CDR3 DNA sequence: TGTGCCAGCAGTTTAGCCAGTTATCAGCCCCAGCATTTT. This sequence joins TRBV27 and TRBJ1-5, with unresolved D. The V end was cut by 2 bases, the J end by 5 bases, with 7 bases between. The CDR3 loop spans 13 amino acids. Germline CDR1 reads MNHEY; CDR2 reads SMNVEV (reference sequence).

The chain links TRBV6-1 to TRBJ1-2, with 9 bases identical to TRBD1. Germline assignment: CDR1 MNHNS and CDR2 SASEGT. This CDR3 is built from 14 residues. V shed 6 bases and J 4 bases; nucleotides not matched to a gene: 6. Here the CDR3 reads CASRGTGIGYGYTF. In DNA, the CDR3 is TGTGCCAGCAGAGGGACAGGGATAGGCTATGGCTACACCTTC.

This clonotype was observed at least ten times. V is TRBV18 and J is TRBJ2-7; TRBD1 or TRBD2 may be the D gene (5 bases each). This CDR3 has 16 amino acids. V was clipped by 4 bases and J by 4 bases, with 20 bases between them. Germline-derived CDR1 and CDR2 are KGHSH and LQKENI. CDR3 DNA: TGTGCCAGCTCACTCAGGGACCCTGGAGTTCGATACGAGCAGTACTTC. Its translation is CASSLRDPGVRYEQYF.

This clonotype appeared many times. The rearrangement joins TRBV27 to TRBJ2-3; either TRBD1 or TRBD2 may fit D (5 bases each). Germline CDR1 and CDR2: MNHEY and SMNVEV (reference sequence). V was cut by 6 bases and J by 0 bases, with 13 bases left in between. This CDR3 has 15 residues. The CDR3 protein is CASRPEGRSTDTQYF. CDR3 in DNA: TGTGCCAGCAGACCCGAGGGGCGAAGCACAGATACGCAGTATTTT.

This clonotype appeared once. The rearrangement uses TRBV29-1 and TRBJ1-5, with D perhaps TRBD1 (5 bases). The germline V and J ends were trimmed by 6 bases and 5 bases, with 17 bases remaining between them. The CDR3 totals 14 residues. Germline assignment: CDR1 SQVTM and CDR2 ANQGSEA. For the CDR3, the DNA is TGCAGCGTGTCCCCCGGGGGGTGGGATCAGCCCCAGCATTTT. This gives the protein CSVSPGGWDQPQHF.

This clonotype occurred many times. The CDR3 is CATRPRLASDEQYF. CDR3 DNA: TGTGCCACCCGACCTAGGTTAGCCTCAGACGAGCAGTACTTC. This chain connects TRBV15 to TRBJ2-7; D call uncertain. The V gene's germline CDR1 is LNHNV and CDR2 YYDKDF (reference sequence). The ends were cut back, 8 bases at V and 5 bases at J, with 19 bases in the middle. The CDR3 spans 14 residues.

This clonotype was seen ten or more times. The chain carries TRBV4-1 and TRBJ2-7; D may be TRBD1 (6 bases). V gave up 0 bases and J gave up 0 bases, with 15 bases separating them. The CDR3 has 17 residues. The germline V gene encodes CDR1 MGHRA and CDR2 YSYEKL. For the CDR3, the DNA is TGCGCCAGCAGCCAAGATCCGGTACAGGGTTCCTCCTACGAGCAGTACTTC. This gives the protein CASSQDPVQGSSYEQYF.

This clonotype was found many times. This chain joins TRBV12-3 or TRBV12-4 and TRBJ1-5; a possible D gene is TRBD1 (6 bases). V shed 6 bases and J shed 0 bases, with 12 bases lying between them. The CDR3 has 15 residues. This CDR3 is CASRAQGHSNQPQHF. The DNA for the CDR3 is TGTGCCAGCAGGGCCCAGGGGCATAGCAATCAGCCCCAGCATTTT.

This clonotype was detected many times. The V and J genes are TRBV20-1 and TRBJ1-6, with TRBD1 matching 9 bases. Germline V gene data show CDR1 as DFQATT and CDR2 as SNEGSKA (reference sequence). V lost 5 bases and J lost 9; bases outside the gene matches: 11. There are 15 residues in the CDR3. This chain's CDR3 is CSASTGGSWGSPLHF. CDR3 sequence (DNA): TGCAGTGCTTCGACAGGGGGTAGTTGGGGTTCACCCCTCCACTTT.